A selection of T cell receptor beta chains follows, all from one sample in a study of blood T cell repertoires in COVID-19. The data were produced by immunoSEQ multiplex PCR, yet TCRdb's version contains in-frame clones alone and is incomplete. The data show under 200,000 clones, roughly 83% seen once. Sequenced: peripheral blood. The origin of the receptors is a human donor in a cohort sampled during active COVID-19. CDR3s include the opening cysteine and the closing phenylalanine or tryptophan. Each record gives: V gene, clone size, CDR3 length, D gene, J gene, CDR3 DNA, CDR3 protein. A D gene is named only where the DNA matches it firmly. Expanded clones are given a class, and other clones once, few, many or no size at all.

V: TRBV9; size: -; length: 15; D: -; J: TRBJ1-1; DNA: TGTGCCAGCAGCGTAGGGAGGCATCCGAACACTGAAGCTTTCTTT; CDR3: CASSVGRHPNTEAFF
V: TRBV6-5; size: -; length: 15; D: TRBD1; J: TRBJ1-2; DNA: TGTGCCAGCACCGATATCGGACAGGGGATCTATGGCTACACCTTC; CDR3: CASTDIGQGIYGYTF
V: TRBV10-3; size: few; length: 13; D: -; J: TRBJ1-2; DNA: TGTGCCATCAGGGTTCCGGGAAAGCATGGCTACACCTTC; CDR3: CAIRVPGKHGYTF
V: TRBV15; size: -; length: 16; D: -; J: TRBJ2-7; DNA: TGTGCCACCAGCAGCCTAGGAGGGAAAAGGGCTTACGAGCAGTACTTC; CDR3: CATSSLGGKRAYEQYF
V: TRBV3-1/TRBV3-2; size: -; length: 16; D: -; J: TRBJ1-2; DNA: TGTGCCAGCAGCCAGCATATGGAGCTCACCAAGAATGGCTACACCTTC; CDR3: CASSQHMELTKNGYTF
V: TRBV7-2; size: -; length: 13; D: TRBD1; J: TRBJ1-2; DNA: TGTGCCAGCAGCCCGGACAGGGGCTATGGCTACACCTTC; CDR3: CASSPDRGYGYTF
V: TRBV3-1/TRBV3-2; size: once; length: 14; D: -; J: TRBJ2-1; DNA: TGTGCCAGCAGCCAAGATGGGCTAGCGCGTGAGCAGTTCTTC; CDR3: CASSQDGLAREQFF
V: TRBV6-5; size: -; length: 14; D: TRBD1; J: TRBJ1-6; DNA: TGTGCCAGCAACCCTGACAGGGGTAGTTCACCCCTCCACTTT; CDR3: CASNPDRGSSPLHF
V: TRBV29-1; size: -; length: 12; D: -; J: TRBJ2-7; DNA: TGCAGCGCATTCGGGGTAACCTACGAGCAGTACTTC; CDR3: CSAFGVTYEQYF
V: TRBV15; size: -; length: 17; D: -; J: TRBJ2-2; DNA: TGTGCCACCAGCGGGTTTGCCGGCAGGACGAACACCGGGGAGCTGTTTTTT; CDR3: CATSGFAGRTNTGELFF
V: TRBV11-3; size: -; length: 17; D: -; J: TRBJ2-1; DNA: TGTGCCAGCAGCTTAGTTCCAGGATCCATCTCCTACAATGAGCAGTTCTTC; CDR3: CASSLVPGSISYNEQFF
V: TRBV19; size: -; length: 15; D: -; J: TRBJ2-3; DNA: TGTGCCAGTAGTATAGTTGGCCCCGGAGCAGATACGCAGTATTTT; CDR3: CASSIVGPGADTQYF